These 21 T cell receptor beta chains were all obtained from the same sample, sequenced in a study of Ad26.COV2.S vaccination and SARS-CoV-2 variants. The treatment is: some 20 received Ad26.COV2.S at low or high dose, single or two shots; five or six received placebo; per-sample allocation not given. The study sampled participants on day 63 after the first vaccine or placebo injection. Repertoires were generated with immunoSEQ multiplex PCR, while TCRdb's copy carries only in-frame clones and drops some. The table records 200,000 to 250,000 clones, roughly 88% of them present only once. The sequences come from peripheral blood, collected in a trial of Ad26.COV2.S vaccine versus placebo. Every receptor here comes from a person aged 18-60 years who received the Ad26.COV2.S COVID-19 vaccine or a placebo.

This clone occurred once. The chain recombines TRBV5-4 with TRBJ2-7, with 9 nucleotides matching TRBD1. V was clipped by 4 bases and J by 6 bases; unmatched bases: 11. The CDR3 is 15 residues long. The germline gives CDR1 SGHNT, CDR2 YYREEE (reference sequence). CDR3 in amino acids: CASSPEPGQGSEQYF. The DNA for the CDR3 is TGTGCCAGCAGCCCGGAACCGGGACAGGGAAGCGAGCAGTACTTC.

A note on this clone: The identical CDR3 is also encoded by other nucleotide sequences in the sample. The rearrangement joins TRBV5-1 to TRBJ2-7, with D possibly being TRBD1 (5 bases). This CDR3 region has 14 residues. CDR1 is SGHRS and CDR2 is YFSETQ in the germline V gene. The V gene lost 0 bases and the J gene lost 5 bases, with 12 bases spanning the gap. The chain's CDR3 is CASSLGSGNNEQYF. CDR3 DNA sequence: TGCGCCAGCAGCTTGGGATCAGGGAACAACGAGCAGTACTTC.

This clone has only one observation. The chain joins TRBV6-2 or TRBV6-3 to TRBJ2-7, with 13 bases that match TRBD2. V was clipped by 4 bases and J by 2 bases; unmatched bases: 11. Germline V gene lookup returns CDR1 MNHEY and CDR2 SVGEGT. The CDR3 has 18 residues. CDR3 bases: TGTGCCAGCAGTTCTGGGACTAGCGGGGCCTCCGCTACCTACGAGCAGTACTTC. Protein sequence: CASSSGTSGASATYEQYF.

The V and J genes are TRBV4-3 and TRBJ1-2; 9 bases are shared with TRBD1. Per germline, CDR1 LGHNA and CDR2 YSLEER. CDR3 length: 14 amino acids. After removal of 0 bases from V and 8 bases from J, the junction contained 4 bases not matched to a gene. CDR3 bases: TGCGCCAGCAGCCAAGAGGACAGGGGAGGCGGCTACACCTTC. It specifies CASSQEDRGGGYTF.

CDR3 residues: CASSSTASGNTIYF. CDR3 DNA sequence: TGTGCCAGCAGCTCCACAGCCTCTGGAAACACCATATATTTT. V and J are TRBV6-5 and TRBJ1-3; D unclear. Germline V gene sequence: CDR1 MNHEY, CDR2 SVGAGI. V gave up 6 bases and J gave up 0 bases, with 9 bases separating them. The length of the CDR3 is 14 residues.

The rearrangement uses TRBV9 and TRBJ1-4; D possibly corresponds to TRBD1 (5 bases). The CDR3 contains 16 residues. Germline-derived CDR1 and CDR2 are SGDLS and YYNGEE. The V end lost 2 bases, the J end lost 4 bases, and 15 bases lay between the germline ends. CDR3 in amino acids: CASSVGVILGNEKLFF. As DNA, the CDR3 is TGTGCCAGCAGCGTGGGGGTCATACTAGGTAATGAAAAACTGTTTTTT.

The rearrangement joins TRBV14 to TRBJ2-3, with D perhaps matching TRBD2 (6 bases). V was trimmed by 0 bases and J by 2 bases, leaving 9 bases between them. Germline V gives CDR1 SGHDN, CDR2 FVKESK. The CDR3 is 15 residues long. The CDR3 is CASSQDGRHTDTQYF. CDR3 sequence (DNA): TGTGCCAGCAGCCAAGATGGGAGGCACACAGATACGCAGTATTTT. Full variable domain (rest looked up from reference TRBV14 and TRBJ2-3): EAGVTQFPSHSVIEKGQTVTLRCDPISGHDNLYWYRRVMGKEIKFLLHFVKESKQDESGMPNNRFLAERTGGTYSTLKVQPAELEDSGVYFCASSQDGRHTDTQYFGPGTRLTVL.

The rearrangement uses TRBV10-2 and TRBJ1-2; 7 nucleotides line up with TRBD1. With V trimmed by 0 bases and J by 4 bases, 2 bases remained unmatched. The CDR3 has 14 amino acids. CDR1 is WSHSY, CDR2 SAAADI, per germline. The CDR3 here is CASSESGTAYGYTF. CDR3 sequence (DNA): TGCGCCAGCAGTGAGTCGGGGACAGCCTATGGCTACACCTTC.

CDR3 protein: CASSLGERHTYEQYF. The DNA for the CDR3 is TGTGCCAGCTCACTAGGAGAGCGGCATACCTACGAGCAGTACTTC. V is TRBV18 and J is TRBJ2-7; maybe TRBD2 (5 bases). V dropped 4 bases and J dropped 2 bases, with 15 bases sitting between them. The CDR3 is 15 residues long. Germline V lookup: CDR1 KGHSH, CDR2 LQKENI.

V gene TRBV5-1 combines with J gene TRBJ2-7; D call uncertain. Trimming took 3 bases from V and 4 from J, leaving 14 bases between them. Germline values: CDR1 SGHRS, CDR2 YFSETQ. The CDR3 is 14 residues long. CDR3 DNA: TGCGCCAGCAGCTCGAACCTCTCGCCATACGAGCAGTACTTC. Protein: CASSSNLSPYEQYF.

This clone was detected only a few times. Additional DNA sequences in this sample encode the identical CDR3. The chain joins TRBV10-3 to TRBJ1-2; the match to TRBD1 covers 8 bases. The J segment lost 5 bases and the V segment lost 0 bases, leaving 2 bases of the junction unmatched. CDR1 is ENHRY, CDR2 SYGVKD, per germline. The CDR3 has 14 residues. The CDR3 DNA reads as TGTGCCATCAGTGAGTCTGACAGGGGATATGGCTACACCTTC. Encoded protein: CAISESDRGYGYTF.

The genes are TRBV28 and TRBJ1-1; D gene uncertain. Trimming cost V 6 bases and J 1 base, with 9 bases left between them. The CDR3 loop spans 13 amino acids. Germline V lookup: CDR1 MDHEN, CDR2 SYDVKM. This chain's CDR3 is CASRAGGNTEAFF. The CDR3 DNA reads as TGTGCCAGCAGGGCAGGAGGGAACACTGAAGCTTTCTTT.

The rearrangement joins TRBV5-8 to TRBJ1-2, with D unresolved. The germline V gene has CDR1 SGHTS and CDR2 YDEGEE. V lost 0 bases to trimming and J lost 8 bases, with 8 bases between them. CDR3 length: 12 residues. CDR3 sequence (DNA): TGTGCCAGCAGCTTGGGGGGAGGCGGCTACACCTTC. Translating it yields CASSLGGGGYTF.

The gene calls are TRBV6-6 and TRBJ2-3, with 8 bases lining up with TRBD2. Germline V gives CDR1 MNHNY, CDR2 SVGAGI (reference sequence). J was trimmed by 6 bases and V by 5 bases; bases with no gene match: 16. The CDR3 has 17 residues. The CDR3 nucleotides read TGTGCCAGCAGTCGTATCCCGGGACTAGATCCCTCGGATACGCAGTATTTT. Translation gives CASSRIPGLDPSDTQYF.

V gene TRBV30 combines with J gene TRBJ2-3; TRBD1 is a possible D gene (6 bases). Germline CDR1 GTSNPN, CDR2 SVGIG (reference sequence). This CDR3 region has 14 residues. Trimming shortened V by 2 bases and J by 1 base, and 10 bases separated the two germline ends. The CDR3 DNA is TGTGCCTGGAGTTGGACAGTTCGCACAGATACGCAGTATTTT. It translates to CAWSWTVRTDTQYF.

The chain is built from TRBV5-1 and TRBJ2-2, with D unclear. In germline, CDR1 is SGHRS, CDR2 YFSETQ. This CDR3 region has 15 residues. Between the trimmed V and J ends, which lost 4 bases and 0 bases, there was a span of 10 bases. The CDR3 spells CASSSRTANTGELFF. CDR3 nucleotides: TGCGCCAGCAGCAGCAGGACGGCGAACACCGGGGAGCTGTTTTTT.

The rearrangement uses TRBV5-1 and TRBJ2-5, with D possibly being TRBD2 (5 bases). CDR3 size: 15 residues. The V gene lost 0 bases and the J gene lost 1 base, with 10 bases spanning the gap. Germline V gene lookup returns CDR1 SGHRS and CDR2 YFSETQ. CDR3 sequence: CASSLGTGSQETQYF. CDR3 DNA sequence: TGCGCCAGCAGCTTGGGAACGGGGAGCCAAGAGACCCAGTACTTC.

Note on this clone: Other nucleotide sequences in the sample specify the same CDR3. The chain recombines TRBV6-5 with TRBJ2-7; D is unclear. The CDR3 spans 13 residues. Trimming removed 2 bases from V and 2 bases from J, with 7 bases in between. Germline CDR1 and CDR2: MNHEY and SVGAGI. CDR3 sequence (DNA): TGTGCCAGCAGTTACACGGGCACCTACGAGCAGTACTTC. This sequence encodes CASSYTGTYEQYF.

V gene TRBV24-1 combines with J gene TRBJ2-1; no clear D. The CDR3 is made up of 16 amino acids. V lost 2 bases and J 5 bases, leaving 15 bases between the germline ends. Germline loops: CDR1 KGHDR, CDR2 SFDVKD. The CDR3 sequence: CATSDSDLKFNNEQFF. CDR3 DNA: TGTGCCACCAGTGATTCGGACCTTAAGTTTAACAATGAGCAGTTCTTC.

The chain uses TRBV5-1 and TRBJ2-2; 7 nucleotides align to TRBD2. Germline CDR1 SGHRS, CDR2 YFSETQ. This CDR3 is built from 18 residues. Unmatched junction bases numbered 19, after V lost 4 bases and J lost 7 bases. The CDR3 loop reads CASSTRGTTNLNHGELFF. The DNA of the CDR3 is TGCGCCAGCAGCACCCGCGGGACTACAAACCTTAACCACGGGGAGCTGTTTTTT.

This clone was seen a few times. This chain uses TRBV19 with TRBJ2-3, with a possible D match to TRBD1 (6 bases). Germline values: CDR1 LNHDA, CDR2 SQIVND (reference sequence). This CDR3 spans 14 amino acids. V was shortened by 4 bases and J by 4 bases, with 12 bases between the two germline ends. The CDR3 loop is CASSNQGTADTQYF. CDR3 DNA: TGTGCCAGTAGTAACCAGGGGACCGCAGATACGCAGTATTTT.